Sequencing of this T cell receptor beta chain was carried out in a study of blood T cell repertoires in COVID-19. Study summary: Whether acute or convalescent, the COVID-19 samples came from the United States, Italy and Spain.

Individuals drawn from 24 US areas were roughly 18 to 95 years old. Participants were placed into cohorts based on the clinical history they reported. Germline CDR1 SGDLS, CDR2 YYNGEE. This CDR3 comprises 13 residues. The germline V and J ends were trimmed by 0 bases and 2 bases, with 5 bases remaining between them. Measured with immunoSEQ multiplex PCR; TCRdb has only the in-frame clones, and not every one. The sample yields about 220,000 clones, around 80% seen once. The rearrangement links TRBV9 to TRBJ1-1, with no clear D. Sequenced sample: PBMCs or T cells enriched from blood (not recorded which). The clonotype originates from a man aged 40-49 years who had recovered from COVID-19. Here the CDR3 reads CASSVAENTEAFF. CDR3 DNA: TGTGCCAGCAGCGTAGCAGAAAACACTGAAGCTTTCTTT.